This entry lists 26 T cell receptor beta chains sequenced from one sample in a study of T-cell reconstitution after alpha-beta-depleted transplantation in children. Unique molecular identifiers featured in how the TCRbeta library was prepared. TCRdb reanalysed the PCR reads using MiXCR and keeps one entry per CDR3 protein. The sample lists about 640,000 distinct CDR3 sequences, approximately 17% occurring once. Here the sequenced sample was PBMCs from the stem cell graft donor, taken from the stem cell graft. Receptor source: a human donor who donated a stem cell graft to a child with acute myeloid leukemia.

This clonotype occurred a few times. The chain couples TRBV29-1 to TRBJ2-3; D assignment may be TRBD1 or TRBD2 (5 bases each). Looked up from germline, CDR1 is SQVTM and CDR2 is ANQGSEA. The V and J ends lost 2 bases and 9 bases respectively, with 12 bases between them. CDR3 length: 12 amino acids. CDR3 sequence reads: CSVEIGGATQYF. The CDR3 DNA is TGCAGCGTTGAAATTGGGGGAGCCACGCAGTATTTT.

This clonotype has a count of ten or more. The chain carries TRBV29-1 and TRBJ1-4; tentatively, D is TRBD1 (6 bases). This CDR3 contains 13 residues. The germline gives CDR1 SQVTM, CDR2 ANQGSEA. V shed 4 bases and J shed 8 bases, with 14 bases lying between them. DNA of the CDR3: TGCAGCGTTGTGGGGGCGGCGGGAGAAAAACTGTTTTTT. Protein: CSVVGAAGEKLFF.

There are a few counts of this clonotype. The chain couples TRBV7-2 to TRBJ2-3; D gene uncertain. Trimming took off 2 bases at V and 0 bases at J, with 9 bases between the two ends. This CDR3 has 15 amino acids. Germline V gene sequence: CDR1 SGHTA, CDR2 FQGNSA. This CDR3 is CASSLIPLSTDTQYF. The CDR3 nucleotides are TGTGCCAGCAGCTTAATTCCTCTTAGCACAGATACGCAGTATTTT.

This clonotype was found many times. The V gene is TRBV5-5, the J gene TRBJ2-5, with unresolved D. The germline gives CDR1 SGHKS, CDR2 YYEKEE (reference sequence). Between the trimmed V and J ends, which lost 6 bases and 0 bases, there was a span of 18 bases. The CDR3 sequence is 16 residues long. Written as DNA, the CDR3 is TGTGCCAGCACCCGTCGGACGCTCTTAAACCAAGAGACCCAGTACTTC. Its protein product is CASTRRTLLNQETQYF.

The V gene is TRBV28, the J gene TRBJ2-7; possible D gene TRBD1, 5 bases. Germline V CDR1 and CDR2: MDHEN, SYDVKM. V dropped 7 bases and J dropped 7 bases, with 20 bases sitting between them. The CDR3 consists of 14 residues. The CDR3 is CASNEGAVWKEQYV. In DNA, the CDR3 is TGTGCCAGCAATGAAGGGGCCGTCTGGAAGGAGCAGTACGTC.

In regard to this clonotype: This may come from a read error, since a much larger clone is one base off. Here the CDR3 omits its conserved ending phenylalanine or tryptophan, so a read error is the likely source. The V call is TRBV20-1, the J call TRBJ2-1; 9 bases are a match to TRBD2. The CDR3 is 15 residues long. Unmatched junction bases numbered 5, after V lost 0 bases and J lost 5 bases. Germline V CDR1 and CDR2: DFQATT, SNEGSKA (reference sequence). Here the CDR3 reads CSARDLGGGDNEQFL. DNA for the CDR3: TGCAGTGCTAGAGATCTTGGCGGGGGGGACAATGAGCAGTTCCTC.

This clonotype was seen a handful of times. This chain joins TRBV3-1 and TRBJ1-1; D might be TRBD1 (5 bases). The CDR3 has 13 amino acids. The germline gives CDR1 LGHDT, CDR2 YNNKEL (reference sequence). V shed 4 bases and J shed 4 bases, with 10 bases lying between them. CDR3 residues: CASSRQSSTEAFF. The CDR3 nucleotides are TGTGCCAGCAGCCGACAGTCGAGCACTGAAGCTTTCTTT.

This rearrangement joins TRBV5-1 to TRBJ2-7, with 7 bases fitting TRBD1. Trimming at V came to 4 bases and at J to 3 bases, leaving 10 bases not matched to a gene. There are 15 residues in the CDR3. CDR1 and CDR2 (germline): SGHRS, YFSETQ. DNA of the CDR3: TGCGCCAGCAGCGCATTCGAAGGGGGCAGCTACGAGCAGTACTTC. This encodes CASSAFEGGSYEQYF.

This clonotype was seen only a few times. V usage is TRBV4-1 and J usage is TRBJ2-2, with D hard to call. This CDR3 comprises 16 residues. Trimming stripped 4 bases from V and 5 bases from J, with 17 bases between. The germline V gene encodes CDR1 MGHRA and CDR2 YSYEKL. CDR3: CASSPTPNQGTGELFF. DNA of the CDR3: TGCGCCAGCAGCCCTACACCAAACCAAGGGACCGGGGAGCTGTTTTTT.

The rearrangement links TRBV15 to TRBJ2-7, with D maybe TRBD1 (5 bases). Trimming removed 0 bases from V and 5 bases from J, with 14 bases in between. Germline V gene data show CDR1 as LNHNV and CDR2 as YYDKDF (reference sequence). This CDR3 comprises 15 residues. CDR3 sequence: CATSRDGRTIDEQYF. CDR3 coding DNA: TGTGCCACCAGCAGAGATGGTCGGACAATCGACGAGCAGTACTTC.

This clonotype occurred many times. The rearrangement joins TRBV20-1 to TRBJ2-7; no clear D. Germline-derived CDR1 and CDR2 are DFQATT and SNEGSKA (reference sequence). The V gene lost 8 bases and the J gene lost 5 bases, with 13 bases spanning the gap. CDR3 size: 11 residues. CDR3 nucleotide sequence: TGCAGTCCCTACCAGGACCACGAGCAGTACGTC. This gives the protein CSPYQDHEQYV.

This clonotype occurred many times. This chain links TRBV20-1 with TRBJ2-5, with D possibly matching TRBD2 (6 bases). V lost 5 bases, J lost 1 base, and 11 bases lay in between. The CDR3 is 13 residues long. Germline lookup yields CDR1 DFQATT and CDR2 SNEGSKA (reference sequence). The CDR3 is CSAPAGPQETQYF. The CDR3 DNA sequence: TGCAGTGCTCCCGCGGGGCCCCAAGAGACCCAGTACTTC.

This chain links TRBV9 with TRBJ1-1; 7 nucleotides align to TRBD1. The CDR3 sequence is 16 residues long. Germline trimming cut 2 bases from V and 4 bases from J; bases unmatched to any gene: 11. Germline V CDR1 and CDR2: SGDLS, YYNGEE. The CDR3 DNA follows: TGTGCCAGCAGCGTCGGGACAGCCGCCCGAGGCACTGAAGCTTTCTTT. Translating it yields CASSVGTAARGTEAFF.

This clonotype was seen a handful of times. The germline gene is not matched at one end of the junction; a read error may be the cause. The chain links TRBV5-1 to TRBJ2-4, with a possible D match to TRBD1 (6 bases). Germline V gene data show CDR1 as SGHRS and CDR2 as YFSETQ. This CDR3 is built from 15 residues. The CDR3 region has the DNA TGCGCCAGCAGCTTGGGAGGCAGGGGAGTTGGGGAAAAGCACTTC. The encoded protein is CASSLGGRGVGEKHF.

This clonotype has ten or more counts. The chain couples TRBV20-1 to TRBJ2-1; the D gene is possibly TRBD2 (5 bases). Trimming took 2 bases from V and 0 from J, leaving 14 bases between them. The germline CDR1 and CDR2 sequences are DFQATT and SNEGSKA (reference sequence). The CDR3 contains 16 residues. The CDR3 loop is CSARSFSGSSYNEQFF. CDR3 coding DNA: TGCAGTGCTAGATCCTTCTCGGGGAGCTCCTACAATGAGCAGTTCTTC.

This clonotype has a handful of counts. The genes are TRBV7-2 and TRBJ2-1, with 14 bases fitting TRBD2. The J segment lost 4 bases and the V segment lost 5 bases, leaving 7 bases of the junction unmatched. Germline V gene data show CDR1 as SGHTA and CDR2 as FQGNSA. CDR3 length: 17 residues. CDR3 nucleotide sequence: TGTGCCAGCAGCCAGACTAGCGGGGGGGCCGGGTACAATGAGCAGTTCTTC. Protein product: CASSQTSGGAGYNEQFF.

This clonotype came up a few times. DNA of the CDR3: TGTGCCAGCAGCTTAGATCTTGGGACAGGGCCTAGCACAGATACGCAGTATTTT. It yields the protein CASSLDLGTGPSTDTQYF. The V gene is TRBV11-2, the J gene TRBJ2-3, with TRBD1 matching 9 bases. The CDR3 contains 18 residues. V dropped 0 bases and J dropped 0; count of bases not matched to a gene: 7. Germline V gene data show CDR1 as SGHAT and CDR2 as FQNNGV. The entire variable domain, with the rest obtained from reference TRBV11-2 and TRBJ2-3, is as follows: EAGVAQSPRYKIIEKRQSVAFWCNPISGHATLYWYQQILGQGPKLLIQFQNNGVVDDSQLPKDRFSAERLKGVDSTLKIQPAKLEDSAVYLCASSLDLGTGPSTDTQYFGPGTRLTVL.

The chain is built from TRBV20-1 and TRBJ2-7; D remains ambiguous. CDR3 length: 15 amino acids. Trimming removed 0 bases at V and 3 bases at J, with 15 bases between. CDR1 DFQATT and CDR2 SNEGSKA come from the germline V gene (reference sequence). CDR3 protein: CSARDRDKPSYEQYF. Written as DNA, the CDR3 is TGCAGTGCTAGAGATAGAGACAAACCCAGCTACGAGCAGTACTTC.

This clonotype was detected many times. The chain uses TRBV20-1 and TRBJ1-3; no firm D call. The V and J ends lost 3 bases and 3 bases respectively, with 12 bases between them. CDR1 is DFQATT and CDR2 is SNEGSKA in the germline V gene (reference sequence). The CDR3 is 14 residues long. The CDR3 DNA sequence: TGCAGTGCTAGCGTAGCAGGCAATGGAAACACCATATATTTT. Residues: CSASVAGNGNTIYF.

This clonotype was seen only a few times. The chain uses TRBV7-9 and TRBJ1-5, with 7 bases lining up with TRBD1. The CDR3 contains 14 residues. Germline CDR1 SEHNR, CDR2 FQNEAQ (reference sequence). V shed 5 bases, J shed 7 bases, and the junction held 8 bases outside the gene matches. The CDR3 region is CASSGDRVGQPQHF. In DNA, the CDR3 is TGTGCCAGCAGCGGAGACAGGGTCGGACAGCCCCAGCATTTT.

This rearrangement joins TRBV5-1 to TRBJ1-5; no clear D gene. The germline V and J ends were trimmed by 0 bases and 1 base, with 5 bases remaining between them. CDR1 SGHRS and CDR2 YFSETQ come from the germline V gene. The CDR3 totals 14 residues. In nucleotides, the CDR3 is TGCGCCAGCAGCTTGGTAAAGAGCAATCAGCCCCAGCATTTT. Translating gives CASSLVKSNQPQHF.

This clonotype was observed many times. The rearrangement uses TRBV4-3 and TRBJ1-1; no firm D call. The CDR3 extends over 13 amino acids. The germline CDR1 and CDR2 sequences are LGHNA and YSLEER. V was cut by 0 bases and J by 0 bases, with 2 bases left in between. The CDR3 sequence: CASSQDLNTEAFF. The CDR3 coding sequence is TGCGCCAGCAGCCAAGATTTGAACACTGAAGCTTTCTTT.

The genes are TRBV25-1 and TRBJ1-1; D not resolved. Trimming removed 8 bases at V and 6 bases at J, with 13 bases between. Germline-derived CDR1 and CDR2 are MGHDK and SYGVNS. This CDR3 has 12 amino acids. CDR3 bases: TGTGCCAGCGGAGAGGGATGGGCTGAAGCTTTCTTT. This sequence encodes CASGEGWAEAFF.

The sample holds a few counts of this clonotype. This chain joins TRBV18 and TRBJ1-2; D is unclear. This CDR3 is 14 amino acids long. Germline V lookup: CDR1 KGHSH, CDR2 LQKENI. Between the trimmed V and J ends, which lost 0 bases and 5 bases, there was a span of 10 bases. The CDR3 DNA is TGTGCCAGCTCACCACCGACGGGATTTTATGGCTACACCTTC. It codes for CASSPPTGFYGYTF.

This clonotype was detected ten times or more. CDR3 residues: CSARDRGQPLIGYGYTF. CDR3 nucleotide sequence: TGCAGTGCTAGAGATCGGGGACAGCCTTTGATAGGCTATGGCTACACCTTC. This rearrangement joins TRBV20-1 to TRBJ1-2, with 7 bases that match TRBD1. The CDR3 contains 17 residues. V shed 0 bases, J shed 4 bases, and the junction held 14 bases outside the gene matches. The germline V gene has CDR1 DFQATT and CDR2 SNEGSKA (reference sequence).

The sample holds many counts of this clonotype. The V gene is TRBV20-1, the J gene TRBJ1-3, with D hard to call. Germline assignment: CDR1 DFQATT and CDR2 SNEGSKA (reference sequence). This CDR3 has 11 residues. The V end was cut by 3 bases, the J end by 4 bases, with 4 bases between. The CDR3 sequence: CSASVGNTIYF. For the CDR3, the DNA is TGCAGTGCTAGTGTGGGAAACACCATATATTTT.